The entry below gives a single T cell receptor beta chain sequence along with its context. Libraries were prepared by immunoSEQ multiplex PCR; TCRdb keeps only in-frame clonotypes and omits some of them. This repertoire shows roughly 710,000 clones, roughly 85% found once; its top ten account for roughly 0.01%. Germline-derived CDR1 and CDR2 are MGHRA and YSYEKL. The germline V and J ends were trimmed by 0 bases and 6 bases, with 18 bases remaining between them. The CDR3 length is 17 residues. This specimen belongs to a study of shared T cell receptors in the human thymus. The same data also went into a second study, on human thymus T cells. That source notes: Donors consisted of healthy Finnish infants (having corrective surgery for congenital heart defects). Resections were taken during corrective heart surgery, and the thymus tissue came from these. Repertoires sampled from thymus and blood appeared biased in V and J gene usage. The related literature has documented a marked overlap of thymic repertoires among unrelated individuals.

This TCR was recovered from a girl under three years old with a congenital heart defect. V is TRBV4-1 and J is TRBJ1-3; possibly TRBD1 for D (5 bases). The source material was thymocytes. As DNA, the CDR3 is TGCGCCAGCAGCCAAGACTATAGACAGCTTCTGGAAAACACCATATATTTT. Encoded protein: CASSQDYRQLLENTIYF.